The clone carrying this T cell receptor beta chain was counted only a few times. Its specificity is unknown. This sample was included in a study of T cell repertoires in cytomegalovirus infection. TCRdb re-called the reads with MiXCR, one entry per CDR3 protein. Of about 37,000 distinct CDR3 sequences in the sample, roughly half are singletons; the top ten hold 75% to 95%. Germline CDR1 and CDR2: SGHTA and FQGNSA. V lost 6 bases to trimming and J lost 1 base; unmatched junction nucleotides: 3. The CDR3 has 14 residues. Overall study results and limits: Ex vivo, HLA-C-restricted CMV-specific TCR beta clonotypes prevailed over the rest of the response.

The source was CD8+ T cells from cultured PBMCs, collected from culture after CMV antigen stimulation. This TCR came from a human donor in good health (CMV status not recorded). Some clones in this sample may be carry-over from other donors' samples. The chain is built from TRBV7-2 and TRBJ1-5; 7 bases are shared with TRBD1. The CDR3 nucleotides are TGTGCCAGCAGGTTGGGACAGAGCAATCAGCCCCAGCATTTT. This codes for CASRLGQSNQPQHF.